These 29 T cell receptor beta chains were all obtained from the same sample, sequenced in a study of blood T cell repertoires in COVID-19. Sequencing was performed with immunoSEQ multiplex PCR; in TCRdb, only in-frame clones are kept and a portion is missing. The repertoire holds a few hundred thousand clones, with 86% as singletons. The specimen sequenced was peripheral blood. These receptors were obtained from a woman between 45 and 60 years old with acute or convalescent COVID-19.

The rearrangement uses TRBV6-5 and TRBJ1-6; no clear D gene. Trimming left V 6 bases short and J 6 bases short, with 12 bases between. CDR3 length: 14 residues. Germline CDR1 reads MNHEY; CDR2 reads SVGAGI. This chain's CDR3 is CASRTGGINSPLHF. CDR3 nucleotide sequence: TGTGCCAGCAGGACGGGAGGGATTAATTCACCCCTCCACTTT.

The V and J genes are TRBV15 and TRBJ2-7; D is ambiguous. The CDR3 is 13 residues long. Germline loops: CDR1 LNHNV, CDR2 YYDKDF (reference sequence). Trimming pared 0 bases from V and 2 bases from J, leaving 5 bases between. DNA of the CDR3: TGTGCCACCAGCAGAGATCATCCCTACGAGCAGTACTTC. It specifies CATSRDHPYEQYF.

The CDR3, as DNA: TGTGCCAGCAGTGGCAGGGGATTAGGGAACACTGAAGCTTTCTTT. Its translation is CASSGRGLGNTEAFF. The genes are TRBV27 and TRBJ1-1; maybe TRBD1 (6 bases). Trimming shortened V by 5 bases and J by 1 base, and 14 bases separated the two germline ends. Germline-derived CDR1 and CDR2 are MNHEY and SMNVEV (reference sequence). The CDR3 sequence is 15 residues long.

The chain carries TRBV11-3 and TRBJ1-3; D is uncertain. In germline, CDR1 is SGHNT, CDR2 YENEEA. V lost 2 bases and J lost 8, with 10 bases in between. This CDR3 has 13 residues. The CDR3 loop is CASSLPPRDTIYF. The CDR3, as DNA: TGTGCCAGCAGCTTACCCCCGAGGGACACCATATATTTT.

The genes are TRBV24-1 and TRBJ2-5; TRBD2 matches 15 bases. The length of the CDR3 is 17 residues. V shed 0 bases, J shed 4 bases, and the junction held 2 bases outside the gene matches. CDR1 and CDR2 from the germline V gene are KGHDR and SFDVKD. As DNA, the CDR3 is TGTGCCACCAGTGATTTGGGACTAGCGGGGGGGTCAGAGACCCAGTACTTC. It translates to CATSDLGLAGGSETQYF.

V and J are TRBV5-4 and TRBJ2-7, with 13 bases lining up with TRBD2. Per germline, CDR1 SGHNT and CDR2 YYREEE (reference sequence). The CDR3 is made up of 16 amino acids. With 3 bases clipped from V and 2 bases from J, the junction kept 5 bases outside the gene matches. The CDR3 reads CASSSGLAGVTYEQYF. The CDR3 DNA follows: TGTGCCAGCAGCTCCGGACTAGCGGGGGTGACCTACGAGCAGTACTTC.

V and J are TRBV4-3 and TRBJ2-6; the match to TRBD1 covers 7 bases. J lost 0 bases, V lost 2 bases, and 7 bases had no gene match. In germline, CDR1 is LGHNA, CDR2 YSLEER. The CDR3 covers 18 residues. The CDR3 sequence: CASSQLQGMSSGANVLTF. CDR3 nucleotide sequence: TGCGCCAGCAGCCAATTACAGGGGATGAGCTCTGGGGCCAACGTCCTGACTTTC.

The V and J genes are TRBV29-1 and TRBJ2-3; D might be TRBD1 (5 bases). Looked up from germline, CDR1 is SQVTM and CDR2 is ANQGSEA. This CDR3 contains 12 residues. V lost 3 bases and J lost 3, with 7 bases in between. The CDR3 DNA sequence: TGCAGCGTTGAGAAGGGGACAGATACGCAGTATTTT. It codes for CSVEKGTDTQYF.

This chain connects TRBV12-3 or TRBV12-4 to TRBJ1-1, with D possibly being TRBD1 (6 bases). Deletions cut 4 bases from V and 4 bases from J, with 10 bases between. This CDR3 has 13 residues. For the CDR3, the DNA is TGTGCCAGCAGTTGGGGGCTAGGCACTGAAGCTTTCTTT. This gives the protein CASSWGLGTEAFF.

The chain couples TRBV6-2 or TRBV6-3 to TRBJ2-7, with 11 nucleotides matching TRBD2. CDR3 length: 15 amino acids. V trimming: 2 bases; J trimming: 2 bases; junction bases outside the gene matches: 2. CDR1 and CDR2 from the germline V gene are MNHEY and SVGEGT. CDR3 sequence (DNA): TGTGCCAGCAGTTACGGGACTAGCGGAACCTACGAGCAGTACTTC. As protein: CASSYGTSGTYEQYF.

V usage is TRBV7-9 and J usage is TRBJ1-1; TRBD1 is a possible D gene (5 bases). The germline CDR1 and CDR2 sequences are SEHNR and FQNEAQ (reference sequence). Trimming pared 2 bases from V and 9 bases from J, leaving 10 bases between. The CDR3 loop spans 12 amino acids. CDR3 sequence (DNA): TGTGCCAGCAGCTTACGTCAGGGCCAAGCTTTCTTT. Translation gives CASSLRQGQAFF.

The gene calls are TRBV5-1 and TRBJ2-2; 8 nucleotides agree with TRBD2. J lost 6 bases, V lost 5 bases, and 9 bases had no gene match. Germline V gene data show CDR1 as SGHRS and CDR2 as YFSETQ. This CDR3 contains 15 residues. This CDR3 reads CASRPGLVGPGELFF. In DNA form, the CDR3 reads TGCGCCAGCAGACCGGGACTAGTTGGACCCGGGGAGCTGTTTTTT.

The chain links TRBV4-1 to TRBJ2-1; 10 bases align to TRBD2. CDR3 size: 17 residues. The germline V gene encodes CDR1 MGHRA and CDR2 YSYEKL. V lost 3 bases and J lost 5; bases outside the gene matches: 10. CDR3: CASSHRSAGGMHNEQFF. The CDR3 DNA reads TGCGCCAGCAGCCACAGGTCAGCGGGAGGGATGCACAATGAGCAGTTCTTC.

The chain employs TRBV19 and TRBJ1-6, with D perhaps matching TRBD1 (5 bases). The germline V and J ends were trimmed by 2 bases and 1 base, with 6 bases remaining between them. The germline CDR1 and CDR2 sequences are LNHDA and SQIVND (reference sequence). This CDR3 spans 15 amino acids. CDR3 nucleotides: TGTGCCAGTAGTATACAGGGATCCTATAATTCACCCCTCCACTTT. Translating gives CASSIQGSYNSPLHF. The complete variable domain, with remaining parts taken from reference TRBV19 and TRBJ1-6, reads DGGITQSPKYLFRKEGQNVTLSCEQNLNHDAMYWYRQDPGQGLRLIYYSQIVNDFQKGDIAEGYSVSREKKESFPLTVTSAQKNPTAFYLCASSIQGSYNSPLHFGNGTRLTVT.

The gene calls are TRBV7-9 and TRBJ2-1; TRBD1 is a possible D gene (6 bases). The germline V gene encodes CDR1 SEHNR and CDR2 FQNEAQ (reference sequence). The CDR3 totals 15 residues. Trimming pared 2 bases from V and 7 bases from J, leaving 15 bases between. CDR3 sequence (DNA): TGTGCCAGCAGCTTAATCGGACAGCCCCCTAATGAGCAGTTCTTC. Translating it yields CASSLIGQPPNEQFF.

The gene calls are TRBV6-2 or TRBV6-3 and TRBJ2-3; tentatively, D is TRBD2 (6 bases). V shed 5 bases and J shed 9 bases, with 18 bases lying between them. This CDR3 spans 14 amino acids. Per the germline V gene, CDR1 is MNHEY and CDR2 is SVGEGT. The CDR3, as DNA: TGTGCCAGCAGTGACCCGGGACTGGGGAAGACGCAGTATTTT. Residues: CASSDPGLGKTQYF.

V usage is TRBV25-1 and J usage is TRBJ1-1, with 11 bases aligning to TRBD1. The CDR3 extends over 16 amino acids. CDR1 and CDR2 from the germline V gene are MGHDK and SYGVNS. The V segment lost 6 bases and the J segment 1 base; nucleotides outside the gene matches: 7. The CDR3 sequence: CASRLGQGGTNTEAFF. The CDR3 DNA follows: TGTGCCAGCAGATTGGGACAGGGGGGTACGAACACTGAAGCTTTCTTT. Together with reference TRBV25-1 and TRBJ1-1, the CDR3 gives the full variable domain: EADIYQTPRYLVIGTGKKITLECSQTMGHDKMYWYQQDPGMELHLIHYSYGVNSTEKGDLSSESTVSRIRTEHFPLTLESARPSHTSQYLCASRLGQGGTNTEAFFGQGTRLTVV.

The gene calls are TRBV29-1 and TRBJ1-5, with D hard to call. The V gene lost 2 bases and the J gene lost 7 bases, with 12 bases spanning the gap. This CDR3 has 13 amino acids. Looked up from germline, CDR1 is SQVTM and CDR2 is ANQGSEA. The CDR3, as DNA: TGCAGCGTTGAAAGCACCCGCGGACAGCCCCAGCATTTT. It translates to CSVESTRGQPQHF. Based on the CDR3 plus reference TRBV29-1 and TRBJ1-5, the full variable domain is SAVISQKPSRDICQRGTSLTIQCQVDSQVTMMFWYRQQPGQSLTLIATANQGSEATYESGFVIDKFPISRPNLTFSTLTVSNMSPEDSSIYLCSVESTRGQPQHFGDGTRLSIL.

The V call is TRBV7-9, the J call TRBJ2-7, with TRBD1 identical over 9 bases. The length of the CDR3 is 17 residues. The germline V gene encodes CDR1 SEHNR and CDR2 FQNEAQ (reference sequence). V lost 2 bases to trimming and J lost 1 base; unmatched junction nucleotides: 9. In nucleotides, the CDR3 is TGTGCCAGCAGCTTACGTCGGGGACAGGGTATATCCTACGAGCAGTACTTC. This encodes CASSLRRGQGISYEQYF. Using reference TRBV7-9 and TRBJ2-7 for the parts outside the CDR3, the full variable domain is DTGVSQNPRHKITKRGQNVTFRCDPISEHNRLYWYRQTLGQGPEFLTYFQNEAQLEKSRLLSDRFSAERPKGSFSTLEIQRTEQGDSAMYLCASSLRRGQGISYEQYFGPGTRLTVT.

The chain combines TRBV4-2 with TRBJ2-3; TRBD1 agrees at 8 bases. V shed 0 bases, J shed 6 bases, and the junction held 8 bases outside the gene matches. The CDR3 covers 16 residues. Germline-derived CDR1 and CDR2 are LGHNA and YNFKEQ. The CDR3 region has the DNA TGTGCCAGCAGCCAAGAGGAGGGGCAGGGGGCCGATACGCAGTATTTT. It yields the protein CASSQEEGQGADTQYF.

This clone was observed a single time. The chain has TRBV24-1 and TRBJ1-6; D is unresolved. CDR3 size: 13 residues. From germline, CDR1 is KGHDR and CDR2 SFDVKD. Trimming removed 4 bases from V and 6 bases from J, with 6 bases in between. This CDR3 reads CATSEPGNSPLHF. For the CDR3, the DNA is TGTGCCACCAGTGAGCCCGGTAATTCACCCCTCCACTTT.

The V call is TRBV5-1, the J call TRBJ2-1; TRBD2 matches at 7 bases. The CDR3 contains 14 residues. V lost 7 bases, J lost 5 bases, and 9 bases stayed unmatched. Germline CDR1 reads SGHRS; CDR2 reads YFSETQ. For the CDR3, the DNA is TGCGCCAGCCACCGCATTGGACTAGACAATGAGCAGTTCTTC. Its translation is CASHRIGLDNEQFF.

With regard to this clone: A junction boundary mismatches the germline segment, possibly from a read error. The chain combines TRBV27 with TRBJ2-7; TRBD1 is a possible D gene (5 bases). This CDR3 spans 13 amino acids. Germline V gene lookup returns CDR1 MNHEY and CDR2 SMNVEV (reference sequence). The CDR3 DNA follows: TGTGCCAGCAGCCAAGACAGTGAAGTACCCTACGACTTC. This translates into CASSQDSEVPYDF.

The genes are TRBV7-2 and TRBJ2-7; 9 positions match TRBD1. The CDR3 totals 14 residues. Per germline, CDR1 SGHTA and CDR2 FQGNSA. V shed 5 bases and J 6 bases; nucleotides not matched to a gene: 8. As DNA, the CDR3 is TGTGCCAGCAGCCCGACAGGGGGTCACGGCGAGCAGTACTTC. Amino acid sequence: CASSPTGGHGEQYF. The full variable domain, with the rest looked up from reference TRBV7-2 and TRBJ2-7, is GAGVSQSPSNKVTEKGKDVELRCDPISGHTALYWYRQSLGQGLEFLIYFQGNSAPDKSGLPSDRFSAERTGGSVSTLTIQRTQQEDSAVYLCASSPTGGHGEQYFGPGTRLTVT.

The gene calls are TRBV6-5 and TRBJ2-2; 7 nucleotides align to TRBD2. Trimming took 0 bases from V and 6 from J; bases not matched to a gene: 7. CDR1 is MNHEY, CDR2 SVGAGI, per germline. This CDR3 is built from 16 residues. In DNA, the CDR3 is TGTGCCAGCAGTTACTCGGTCTCGGGGAGGGCCGGGGAGCTGTTTTTT. Translated: CASSYSVSGRAGELFF.

The chain carries TRBV6-4 and TRBJ1-5; D remains unclear. V lost 3 bases, J lost 6 bases, and 12 bases lay in between. CDR3 length: 14 amino acids. Germline V gives CDR1 MRHNA, CDR2 SNTAGT. DNA of the CDR3: TGTGCCAGCAGTGAGAACACGGGTAGTCAGCCCCAGCATTTT. Its protein product is CASSENTGSQPQHF.

This clone was found a few times. This chain links TRBV30 with TRBJ2-7, with D possibly being TRBD1 (5 bases). The CDR3 totals 13 residues. Trimming took off 0 bases at V and 2 bases at J, with 8 bases between the two ends. Germline V lookup: CDR1 GTSNPN, CDR2 SVGIG (reference sequence). The chain's CDR3 is CAWSVQATYEQYF. The CDR3 DNA sequence: TGTGCCTGGAGTGTACAGGCTACCTACGAGCAGTACTTC.

The rearrangement uses TRBV7-9 and TRBJ2-3, with D perhaps TRBD2 (6 bases). Germline values: CDR1 SEHNR, CDR2 FQNEAQ (reference sequence). Trimming shortened V by 5 bases and J by 4 bases, and 10 bases separated the two germline ends. The CDR3 runs 13 residues. The CDR3 sequence is CASSRGEADTQYF. CDR3 coding DNA: TGTGCCAGCAGCCGAGGGGAGGCAGATACGCAGTATTTT.

The chain employs TRBV18 and TRBJ1-6; TRBD1 matches 7 bases. Trimming at V came to 3 bases and at J to 8 bases, leaving 10 bases not matched to a gene. In germline, CDR1 is KGHSH, CDR2 LQKENI. This CDR3 is 16 amino acids long. The CDR3 DNA follows: TGTGCCAGCTCACCCCGGGGAGAGGGGGCTGATTCACCCCTCCACTTT. Translated, it gives CASSPRGEGADSPLHF.